This TCR beta chain was recorded in a study of tumor-infiltrating lymphocytes in primary liver carcinoma. Germline-derived CDR1 and CDR2 are SQVTM and ANQGSEA. CDR3 length: 12 residues. It was from roughly 20-30 mg of unsorted bulk tissue that RNA and DNA were co-extracted. Details on this clonotype: The junction departs from germline at one end; a sequencing error may be responsible.

Using a constant-region primer together with ProtoScript II reverse transcriptase, TCR beta cDNA was made from about 500 ng of total RNA. ARM-PCR, slightly modified, supplied the TCR beta libraries through three nested multiplex PCR rounds. The first two PCR rounds used TRBV1-TRBV30 forward primers with a C-beta reverse primer, about 10 cycles each. TCRdb called the multiplex PCR reads again in MiXCR, with one record for every CDR3 protein. This sample has 50,000 to 65,000 distinct CDR3 sequences, with 71% found just once. Sequenced input: liver tumor tissue from sampling region 4. Subset defined: tumor region T4, right-lateral pole. This TCR was sampled from a man aged 35-49 years with primary liver carcinoma and hepatitis B virus infection. The chain uses TRBV29-1 and TRBJ2-5; no clear D gene. CDR3 in amino acids: CSVATLQETQCF. The CDR3, as DNA: TGCAGCGTCGCGACTTTGCAAGAGACCCAGTGCTTC.